This T cell receptor beta chain was profiled in a study of T cells expressing NK-cell markers. 5'RACE template switching built TCR beta cDNA with unique molecular identifiers. No DNA is given; TCRdb re-called the 5' RACE reads and lists each CDR3 protein once. Across roughly 380,000 distinct CDR3 sequences, the top ten clones capture roughly 5.2% of the sample. Notes on this clonotype: Its matching antigen is unknown.

Study-level results: It was still unclear whether expanded NKG2C+ T cell clones were HCMV specific. Six of the donors carried dominant NKG2C+ clonotypes that took up about 1.0-8% of their CD8+ T cells. Once again these clonotypes came out on top in the CD3+CD56-NKG2C+ fraction of a few donors.

Germline V gene data show CDR1 as ENHRY and CDR2 as SYGVKD. The CDR3 runs 15 residues. J is TRBJ2-1 and V is TRBV10-3; TCRdb picks TRBD1, but there is no DNA to check that call. The receptor comes from a man aged 18 to 69 in good health. Input material: blood T cells: a sorted CD56 or NKG2C T cell subset, CD4+ or CD8+ T cells, or bulk PBMC T cells (not recorded which). CDR3 in amino acids: CAISDRTGDYNEQFF.